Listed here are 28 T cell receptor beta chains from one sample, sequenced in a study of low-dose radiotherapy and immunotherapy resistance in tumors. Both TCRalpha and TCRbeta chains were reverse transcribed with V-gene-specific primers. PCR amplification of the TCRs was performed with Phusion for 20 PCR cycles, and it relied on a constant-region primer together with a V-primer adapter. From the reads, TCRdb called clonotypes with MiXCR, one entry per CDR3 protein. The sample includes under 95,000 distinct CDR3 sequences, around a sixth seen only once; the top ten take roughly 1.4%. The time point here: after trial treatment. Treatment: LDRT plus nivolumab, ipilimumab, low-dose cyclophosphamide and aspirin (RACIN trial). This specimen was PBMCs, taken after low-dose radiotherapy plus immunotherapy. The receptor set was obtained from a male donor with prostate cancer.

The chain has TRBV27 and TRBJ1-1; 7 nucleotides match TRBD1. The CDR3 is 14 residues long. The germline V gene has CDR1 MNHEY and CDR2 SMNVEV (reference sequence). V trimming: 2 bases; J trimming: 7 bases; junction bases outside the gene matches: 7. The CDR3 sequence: CASSLRRDSDEAFF. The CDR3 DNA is TGTGCCAGCAGTTTAAGAAGGGACAGCGATGAAGCTTTCTTT.

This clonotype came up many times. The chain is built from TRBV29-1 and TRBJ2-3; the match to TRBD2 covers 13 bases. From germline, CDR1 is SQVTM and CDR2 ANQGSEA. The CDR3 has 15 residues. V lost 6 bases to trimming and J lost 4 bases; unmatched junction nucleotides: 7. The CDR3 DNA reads TGCAGCGTCAGGACTAGCGGGAGTGGGGCAGATACGCAGTATTTT. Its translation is CSVRTSGSGADTQYF.

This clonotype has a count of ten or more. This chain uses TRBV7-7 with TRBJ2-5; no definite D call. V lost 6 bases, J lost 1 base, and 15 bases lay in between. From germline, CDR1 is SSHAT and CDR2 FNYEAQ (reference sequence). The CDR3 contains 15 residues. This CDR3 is CASSPGRTLQETQYF. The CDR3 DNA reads TGTGCCAGCAGTCCGGGCCGTACTCTCCAAGAGACCCAGTACTTC.

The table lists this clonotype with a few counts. CDR3 coding DNA: TGTGCCACCAGCCCACAGGGGGCGCAGAGAGGGTCCCTAGATACGCAGTATTTT. It translates to CATSPQGAQRGSLDTQYF. This chain links TRBV15 with TRBJ2-3, with 9 bases matching TRBD1. This CDR3 region has 18 residues. J gave up 5 bases and V 5 bases, and 17 bases lay outside the gene matches. CDR1 is LNHNV, CDR2 YYDKDF, per germline (reference sequence).

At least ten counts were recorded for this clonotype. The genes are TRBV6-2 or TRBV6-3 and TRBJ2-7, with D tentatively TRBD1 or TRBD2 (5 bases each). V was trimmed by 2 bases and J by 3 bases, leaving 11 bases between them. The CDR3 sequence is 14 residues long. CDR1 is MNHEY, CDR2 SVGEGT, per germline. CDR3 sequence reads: CASSYGGPNYEQYF. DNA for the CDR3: TGTGCCAGCAGTTACGGGGGACCGAACTACGAGCAGTACTTC.

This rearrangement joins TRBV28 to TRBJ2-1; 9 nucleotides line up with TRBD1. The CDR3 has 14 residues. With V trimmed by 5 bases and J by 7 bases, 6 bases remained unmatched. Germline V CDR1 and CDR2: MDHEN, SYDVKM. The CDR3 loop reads CASSVGTGRNEQFF. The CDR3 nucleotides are TGTGCCAGCAGTGTCGGGACAGGGAGAAATGAGCAGTTCTTC. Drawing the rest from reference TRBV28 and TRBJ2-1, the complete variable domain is DVKVTQSSRYLVKRTGEKVFLECVQDMDHENMFWYRQDPGLGLRLIYFSYDVKMKEKGDIPEGYSVSREKKERFSLILESASTNQTSMYLCASSVGTGRNEQFFGPGTRLTVL.

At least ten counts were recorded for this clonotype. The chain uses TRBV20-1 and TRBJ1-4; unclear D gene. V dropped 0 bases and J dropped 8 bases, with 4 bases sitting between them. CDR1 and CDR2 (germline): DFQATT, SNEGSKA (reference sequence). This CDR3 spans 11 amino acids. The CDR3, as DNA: TGCAGTGCTAGAGAGTCGGAAAAACTGTTTTTT. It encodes CSARESEKLFF.

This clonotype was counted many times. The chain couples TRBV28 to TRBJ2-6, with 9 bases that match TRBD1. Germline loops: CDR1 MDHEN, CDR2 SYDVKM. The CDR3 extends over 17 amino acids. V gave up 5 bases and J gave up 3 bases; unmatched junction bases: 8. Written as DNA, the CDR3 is TGTGCCAGCAGTCCCGCGGACAGGGGAAGTGGGGCCAACGTCCTGACTTTC. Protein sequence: CASSPADRGSGANVLTF.

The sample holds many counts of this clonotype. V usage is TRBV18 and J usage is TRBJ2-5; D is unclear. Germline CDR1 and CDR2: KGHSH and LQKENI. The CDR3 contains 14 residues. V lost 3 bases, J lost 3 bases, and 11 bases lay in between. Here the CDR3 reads CASSPGAREETQYF. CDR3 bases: TGTGCCAGCTCACCCGGAGCACGTGAAGAGACCCAGTACTTC.

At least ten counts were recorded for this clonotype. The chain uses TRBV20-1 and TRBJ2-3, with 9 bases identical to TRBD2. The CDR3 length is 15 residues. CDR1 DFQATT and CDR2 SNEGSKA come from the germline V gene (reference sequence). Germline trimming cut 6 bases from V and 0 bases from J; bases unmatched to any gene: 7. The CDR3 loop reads CSAGGTSSSTDTQYF. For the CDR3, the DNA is TGCAGTGCGGGAGGGACTAGCAGTAGCACAGATACGCAGTATTTT.

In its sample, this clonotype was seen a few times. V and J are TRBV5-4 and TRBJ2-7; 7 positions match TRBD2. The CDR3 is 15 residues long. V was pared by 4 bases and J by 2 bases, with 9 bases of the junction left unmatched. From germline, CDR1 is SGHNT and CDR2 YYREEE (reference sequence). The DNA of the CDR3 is TGTGCCAGCAGCAAGGTCACTAGCGCTACCTACGAGCAGTACTTC. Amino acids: CASSKVTSATYEQYF.

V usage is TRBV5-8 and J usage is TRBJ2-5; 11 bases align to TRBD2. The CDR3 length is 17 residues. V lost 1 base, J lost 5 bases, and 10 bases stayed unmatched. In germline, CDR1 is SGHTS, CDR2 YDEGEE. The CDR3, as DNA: TGTGCCAGCAGCTTGCGGGTAGCTAGCGGGAGGTCGGAGACCCAGTACTTC. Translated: CASSLRVASGRSETQYF.

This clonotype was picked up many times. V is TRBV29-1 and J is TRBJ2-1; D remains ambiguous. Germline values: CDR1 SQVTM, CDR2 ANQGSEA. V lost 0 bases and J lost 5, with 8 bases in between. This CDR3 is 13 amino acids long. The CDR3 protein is CSVEEGLDNEQFF. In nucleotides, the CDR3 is TGCAGCGTTGAAGAAGGTTTGGACAATGAGCAGTTCTTC.

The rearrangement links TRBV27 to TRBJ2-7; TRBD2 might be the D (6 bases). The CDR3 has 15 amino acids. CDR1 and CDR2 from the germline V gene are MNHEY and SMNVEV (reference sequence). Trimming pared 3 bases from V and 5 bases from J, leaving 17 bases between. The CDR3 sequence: CASSFGRTGRNEQYF. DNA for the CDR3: TGTGCCAGCAGTTTTGGGAGGACTGGAAGGAACGAGCAGTACTTC.

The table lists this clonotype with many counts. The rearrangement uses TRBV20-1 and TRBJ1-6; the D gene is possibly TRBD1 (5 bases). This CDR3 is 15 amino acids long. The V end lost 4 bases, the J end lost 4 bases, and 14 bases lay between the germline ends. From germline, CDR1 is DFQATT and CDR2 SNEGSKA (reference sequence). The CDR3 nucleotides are TGCAGTGCTAAAATCGGGGGTTCATATAATTCACCCCTCCACTTT. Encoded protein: CSAKIGGSYNSPLHF.

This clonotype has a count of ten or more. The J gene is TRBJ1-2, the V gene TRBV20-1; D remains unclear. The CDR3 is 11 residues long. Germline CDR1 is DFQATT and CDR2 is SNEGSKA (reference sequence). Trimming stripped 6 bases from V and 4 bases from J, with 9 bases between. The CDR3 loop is CSAPPPYGYTF. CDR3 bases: TGCAGTGCCCCCCCCCCCTATGGCTACACCTTC.

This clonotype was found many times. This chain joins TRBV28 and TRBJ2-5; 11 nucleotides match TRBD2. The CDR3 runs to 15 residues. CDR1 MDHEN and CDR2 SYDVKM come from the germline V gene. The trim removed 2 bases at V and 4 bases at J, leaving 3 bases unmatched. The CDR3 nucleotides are TGTGCCAGCAGTTTAGTGACTAGCGGGACAGAGACCCAGTACTTC. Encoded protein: CASSLVTSGTETQYF.

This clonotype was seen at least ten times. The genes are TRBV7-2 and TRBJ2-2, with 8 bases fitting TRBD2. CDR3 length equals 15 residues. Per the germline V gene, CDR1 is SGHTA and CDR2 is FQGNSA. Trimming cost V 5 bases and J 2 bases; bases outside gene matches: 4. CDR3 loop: CASSPLAVNTGELFF. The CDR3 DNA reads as TGTGCCAGCAGCCCACTAGCGGTAAACACCGGGGAGCTGTTTTTT.

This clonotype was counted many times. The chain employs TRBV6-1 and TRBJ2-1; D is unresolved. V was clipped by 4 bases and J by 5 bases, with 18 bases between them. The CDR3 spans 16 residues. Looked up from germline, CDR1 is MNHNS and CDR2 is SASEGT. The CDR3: CASSALTGLGDNEQFF. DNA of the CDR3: TGTGCCAGCAGTGCATTGACCGGGCTGGGCGACAATGAGCAGTTCTTC.

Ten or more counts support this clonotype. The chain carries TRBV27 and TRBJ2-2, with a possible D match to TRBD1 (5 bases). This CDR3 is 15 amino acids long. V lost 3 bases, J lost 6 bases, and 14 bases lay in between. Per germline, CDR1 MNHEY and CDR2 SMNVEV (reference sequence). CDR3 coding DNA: TGTGCCAGCAGTTTGGTCCAGGGATTTGCCGGGGAGCTGTTTTTT. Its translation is CASSLVQGFAGELFF.

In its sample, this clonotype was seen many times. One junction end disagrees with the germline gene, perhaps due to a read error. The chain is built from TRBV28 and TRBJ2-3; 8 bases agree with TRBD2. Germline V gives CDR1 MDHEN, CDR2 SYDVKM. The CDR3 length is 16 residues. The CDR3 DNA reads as TGTGCCACCAGTGGCCCGAGCGGGAGCGGCACAGATACGCAGTATTTT. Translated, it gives CATSGPSGSGTDTQYF.

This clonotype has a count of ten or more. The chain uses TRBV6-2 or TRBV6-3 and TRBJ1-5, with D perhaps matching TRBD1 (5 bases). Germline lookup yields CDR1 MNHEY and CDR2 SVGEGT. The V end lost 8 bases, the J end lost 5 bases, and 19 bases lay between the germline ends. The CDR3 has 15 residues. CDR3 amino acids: CASRNPGHDDQPQHF. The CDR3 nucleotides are TGTGCCAGCCGAAATCCCGGACACGACGATCAGCCCCAGCATTTT.

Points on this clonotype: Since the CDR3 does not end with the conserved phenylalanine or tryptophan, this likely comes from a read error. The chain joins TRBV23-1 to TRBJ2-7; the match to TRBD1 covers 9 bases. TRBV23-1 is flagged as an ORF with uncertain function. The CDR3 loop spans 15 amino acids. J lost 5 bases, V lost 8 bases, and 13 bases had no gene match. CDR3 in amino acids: CASRSGTGSLHEQYS. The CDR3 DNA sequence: TGCGCCAGCCGATCCGGGACAGGGAGCCTACACGAGCAGTACTCC.

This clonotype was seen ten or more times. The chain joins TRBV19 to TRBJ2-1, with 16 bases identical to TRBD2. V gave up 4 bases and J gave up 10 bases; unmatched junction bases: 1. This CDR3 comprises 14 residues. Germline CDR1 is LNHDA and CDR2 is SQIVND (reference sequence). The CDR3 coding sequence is TGTGCCAGTAGTACGGGACTAGCGGGAGGGGAGCAGTTCTTC. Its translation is CASSTGLAGGEQFF.

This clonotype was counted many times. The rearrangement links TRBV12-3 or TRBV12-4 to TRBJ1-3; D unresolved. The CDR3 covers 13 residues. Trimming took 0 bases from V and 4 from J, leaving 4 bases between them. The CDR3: CASSLAGGNTIYF. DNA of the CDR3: TGTGCCAGCAGTTTAGCCGGGGGAAACACCATATATTTT.

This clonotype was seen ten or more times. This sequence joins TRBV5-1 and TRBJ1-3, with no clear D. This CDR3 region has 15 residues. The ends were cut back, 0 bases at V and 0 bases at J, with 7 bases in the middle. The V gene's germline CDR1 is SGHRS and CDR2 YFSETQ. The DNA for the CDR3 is TGCGCCAGCAGCTTGGACCAGCTCTCTGGAAACACCATATATTTT. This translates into CASSLDQLSGNTIYF.

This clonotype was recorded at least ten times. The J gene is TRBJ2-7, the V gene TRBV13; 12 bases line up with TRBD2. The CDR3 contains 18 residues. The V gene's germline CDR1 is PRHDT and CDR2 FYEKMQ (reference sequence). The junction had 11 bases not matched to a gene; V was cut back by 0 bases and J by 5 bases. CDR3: CASSLGEGRTSGANEQYF. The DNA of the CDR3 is TGTGCCAGCAGCTTAGGCGAGGGGAGGACTAGCGGGGCCAACGAGCAGTACTTC.

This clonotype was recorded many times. CDR3 protein: CASSIDRYYEQYF. CDR3 DNA: TGTGCCAGCAGCATTGACAGATACTACGAGCAGTACTTC. This chain joins TRBV11-1 and TRBJ2-7, with D perhaps matching TRBD1 (5 bases). The CDR3 loop spans 13 amino acids. CDR1 is SGHAT and CDR2 is FQDESV in the germline V gene (reference sequence). Trimming took 5 bases from V and 3 from J, leaving 11 bases between them.